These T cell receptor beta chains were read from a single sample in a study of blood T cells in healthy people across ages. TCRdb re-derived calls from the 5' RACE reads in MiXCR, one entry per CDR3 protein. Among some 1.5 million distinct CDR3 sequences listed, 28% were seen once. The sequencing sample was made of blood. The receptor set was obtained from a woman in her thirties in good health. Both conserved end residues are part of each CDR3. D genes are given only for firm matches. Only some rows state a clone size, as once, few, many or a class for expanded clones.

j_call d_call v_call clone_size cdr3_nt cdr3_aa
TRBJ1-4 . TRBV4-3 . TGCGCCAGCAGCCAAGGGCACACAACTAATGAAAAACTGTTTTTT CASSQGHTTNEKLFF
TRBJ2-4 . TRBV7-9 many TGTGCCAGCAGCCCGACGGACGGTAAAAACATTCAGTACTTC CASSPTDGKNIQYF
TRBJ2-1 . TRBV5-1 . TGCGCCAGCAGCTTGGATGGTCGGGAGTACCTTTCTGAGCAGTTCTTC CASSLDGREYLSEQFF
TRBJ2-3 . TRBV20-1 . TGCAGTGCTAACCCCAACAGGAGCCCAGATACGCAGTATTTT CSANPNRSPDTQYF
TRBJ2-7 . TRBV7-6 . TGTGCCAGCAGCCGCGAGGCGCTTTACGAGCAGTACTTC CASSREALYEQYF
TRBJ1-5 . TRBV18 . TGTGCCAGCTCACCAGCTTGGGGGAACGATCAGCCCCAGCATTTT CASSPAWGNDQPQHF
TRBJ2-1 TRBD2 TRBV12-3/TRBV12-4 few TGTGCCAGCAGTCGCGGGACTAGCGGGGGTAACAATGAGCAGTTCTTC CASSRGTSGGNNEQFF
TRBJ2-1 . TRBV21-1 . TGTGCCAGCAGCGCTACGCCCATTAGGAAGGGGTTCAACTTCGACAATGAGCAGTTCTTC CASSATPIRKGFNFDNEQFF
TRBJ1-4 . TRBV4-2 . TGTGCCAGCAGCCAAGAAAAACTGTTTTTT CASSQEKLFF
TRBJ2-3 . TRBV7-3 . TGTGCCAGCAGCTTAAGTCTAGGCGGGTCAGATACGCAGTATTTT CASSLSLGGSDTQYF
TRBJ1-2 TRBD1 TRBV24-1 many TGTGCCACCAGTGAAGGGACAGGGGGCGTCGATGGCTACACCTTC CATSEGTGGVDGYTF
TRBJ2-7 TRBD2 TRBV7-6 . TGTGCCAGCAGCTTAGTAGGGGGTCTAGCGGGGGGAACCTTAATGGGCGAGCAGTACTTC CASSLVGGLAGGTLMGEQYF
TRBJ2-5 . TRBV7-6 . TGTGCCAGCAGCCCGACTATCGAGGGTCGAGAAGAGCAGTACTTC CASSPTIEGREEQYF